This T cell receptor beta chain was sequenced during a study of early stage breast cancer tumors. Study as a whole: Of some 17 invasive breast tumors, more than ten were hormone receptor-positive, HER2-negative. Samples were sequenced at 7.5 to 10-fold average coverage.

Study-level findings and limits: Chain pairing and CD4, CD8 or FOXP3 expression were not captured. Commonly generated sequences made up most enriched TCRB sequences shared between patients.

Notes on this clone: Its target is not known.

Assay: immunoSEQ multiplex PCR; the TCRdb copy retains only in-frame clones and omits some. The sample holds 45,000 to 60,000 clones, approximately 90% seen once. Germline V gene sequence: CDR1 MNHEY, CDR2 SVGAGI. The V gene end was trimmed by 5 bases and the J gene end by 7 bases; junction bases not matched to a gene: 3. The CDR3 sequence is 12 residues long. This rearrangement joins TRBV6-5 to TRBJ2-7; 9 bases fit TRBD1. The sequenced sample consisted of blood. This receptor was identified in a person aged 65 to 79 with breast cancer. CDR3 amino acids: CASSRQGGEQYF. Here the CDR3 DNA reads TGTGCCAGCAGTAGACAGGGGGGGGAGCAGTACTTC.